These 8 T cell receptor beta chains share one sample of origin, sequenced in a study of human T cells and chemical hapten exposure. MiXCR, run by TCRdb on the RACE reads, gives a single entry per CDR3 protein. This sample has nearly 350,000 distinct CDR3 sequences, with about 7% found just once. Time point in this sample: patch test 1, 2 weeks after DPC sensitization. Treatment here: therapeutic diphenylcyclopropenone sensitization with weekly scalp DPC. The specimen comprised whole blood, sampled in connection with sensitization to the hapten diphenylcyclopropenone (DPC). The receptors were gathered from a woman aged 18-30 years with alopecia areata. Some clones in this sample may be carry-over from other donors' samples.

This clonotype has only a few counts. The chain employs TRBV20-1 and TRBJ2-7, with TRBD1 as a possible D gene (6 bases). The V end lost 5 bases, the J end lost 9 bases, and 17 bases lay between the germline ends. CDR1 and CDR2 (germline): DFQATT, SNEGSKA (reference sequence). The CDR3 is 12 residues long. In DNA, the CDR3 is TGCAGTGCTGGCCCGCCGGGACAACTGCAGTACTTC. This translates into CSAGPPGQLQYF.

The chain uses TRBV6-2 or TRBV6-3 and TRBJ1-5; perhaps TRBD1 as D (6 bases). The CDR3 extends over 14 amino acids. Germline assignment: CDR1 MNHEY and CDR2 SVGEGT. V was clipped by 10 bases and J by 5 bases, with 18 bases between them. Here the CDR3 reads CATVSTGQDQPQHF. The CDR3 DNA follows: TGTGCCACCGTTTCCACAGGGCAGGATCAGCCCCAGCATTTT.

CDR3: CASSRMSDTQYF. The CDR3, as DNA: TGTGCCAGCAGTCGGATGTCAGATACGCAGTATTTT. The rearrangement uses TRBV2 and TRBJ2-3, with D unresolved. V shed 5 bases and J shed 4 bases, with 7 bases lying between them. The CDR3 has 12 residues. The germline V gene encodes CDR1 SNHLY and CDR2 FYNNEI.

Ten or more counts support this clonotype. The rearrangement links TRBV14 to TRBJ2-1; D uncertain. Germline V gene lookup returns CDR1 SGHDN and CDR2 FVKESK. The CDR3 runs 11 residues. V gave up 0 bases and J gave up 8 bases, with 2 bases separating them. The CDR3 sequence is CASSQEYEQFF. CDR3 in DNA: TGTGCCAGCAGCCAAGAGTATGAGCAGTTCTTC. The whole variable domain, filled in from reference TRBV14 and TRBJ2-1, reads EAGVTQFPSHSVIEKGQTVTLRCDPISGHDNLYWYRRVMGKEIKFLLHFVKESKQDESGMPNNRFLAERTGGTYSTLKVQPAELEDSGVYFCASSQEYEQFFGPGTRLTVL.

This clonotype occurred a few times. This chain uses TRBV7-3 with TRBJ1-1; TRBD1 matches 8 bases. Germline V gene sequence: CDR1 SGHTA, CDR2 FQGTGA. This CDR3 has 14 amino acids. V lost 2 bases, J lost 7 bases, and 6 bases stayed unmatched. The chain's CDR3 is CASSLGRGQDEAFF. The CDR3 nucleotides are TGTGCCAGCAGCTTAGGCAGGGGGCAGGATGAAGCTTTCTTT.

There are many counts of this clonotype. The chain has TRBV6-1 and TRBJ1-1; D is unclear. Germline V CDR1 and CDR2: MNHNS, SASEGT. The germline V and J ends were trimmed by 3 bases and 5 bases, with 10 bases remaining between them. The CDR3 is 13 residues long. The DNA for the CDR3 is TGTGCCAGCAGTGAGCGAGATCTTACTGAAGCTTTCTTT. Amino acid sequence: CASSERDLTEAFF.

At least ten counts were recorded for this clonotype. The rearrangement uses TRBV12-3 or TRBV12-4 and TRBJ1-6; 8 bases fit TRBD1. Trimming at V came to 7 bases and at J to 13 bases, leaving 9 bases not matched to a gene. The CDR3 is 13 residues long. CDR3 sequence: CASTRGQGMPLHF. As DNA, the CDR3 is TGTGCCAGCACCCGAGGACAGGGCATGCCCCTCCACTTT.

This clonotype was counted many times. The V call is TRBV7-9, the J call TRBJ1-5; D is uncertain. CDR3 length: 15 residues. Germline CDR1 SEHNR, CDR2 FQNEAQ (reference sequence). The V and J ends lost 5 bases and 3 bases respectively, with 14 bases between them. The CDR3 region is CASSPPGSDNQPQHF. The CDR3 nucleotides are TGTGCCAGCAGCCCCCCGGGTTCTGACAATCAGCCCCAGCATTTT.